Included here is one TCR beta chain sequence, with context. The antigen remains unidentified. Amplification used 60 Vbeta primers and 13 Jbeta primers. Sequencing was performed with immunoSEQ multiplex PCR; in TCRdb, only in-frame clones are kept and a portion is missing. In the table there are approximately 150,000 clones, 55% to 70% of which are singletons. These data originate in a study of cytomegalovirus exposure and HLA in healthy donors. Broader study findings: According to the study, roughly 160 TCR beta chains were cytomegalovirus-associated. In a later analysis, a missense DCLRE1C variant was linked to TCR beta V- and J-gene trimming.

The sample was PBMCs. The sequence came from a woman aged 40 to 50 in good health and CMV-seropositive.

The chain's CDR3 is CASSYSRADTQYF. CDR3 DNA sequence: TGTGCCAGCAGTTACTCGAGGGCGGATACGCAGTATTTT. V and J are TRBV6-5 and TRBJ2-3; maybe TRBD2 (5 bases). Germline CDR1 reads MNHEY; CDR2 reads SVGAGI. This CDR3 spans 13 amino acids. V was trimmed by 0 bases and J by 6 bases, leaving 7 bases between them.